The following is a T cell receptor (beta chain) sequence with its context. The source of the sample is a study of blood T cell repertoires in COVID-19. About the study: COVID-19 samples collected from the United States, Italy and Spain covered acute and convalescent phases. PBMCs, B-cell-depleted T cells, or T cells provided the cDNA or gDNA that made up the material.

Germline V lookup: CDR1 SQVTM, CDR2 ANQGSEA. This CDR3 is 13 amino acids long. V was shortened by 5 bases and J by 6 bases, with 16 bases between the two germline ends. In the original analysis: Amplified reference gene primers provided the basis for estimating nucleated cell counts. Clones were read by immunoSEQ multiplex PCR, and TCRdb kept only the in-frame ones, dropping some. That table supplies the V and J calls and clone size; D and trimming were determined from the DNA. The data show 150,000 to 200,000 clones, more than 75% seen once. Input material: peripheral blood. This TCR derives from a man between 40 and 49 years old with active or convalescent COVID-19. The genes are TRBV29-1 and TRBJ1-1; perhaps TRBD1 as D (5 bases). CDR3 residues: CSVHLREASEAFF. DNA of the CDR3: TGCAGCGTTCATCTCAGGGAAGCGTCTGAAGCTTTCTTT. The full variable domain, its missing parts supplied by reference TRBV29-1 and TRBJ1-1, is SAVISQKPSRDICQRGTSLTIQCQVDSQVTMMFWYRQQPGQSLTLIATANQGSEATYESGFVIDKFPISRPNLTFSTLTVSNMSPEDSSIYLCSVHLREASEAFFGQGTRLTVV.